This TCR beta chain was obtained from a study of human thymus T cells. V was pared by 6 bases and J by 6 bases, with 15 bases between. There are 14 residues in the CDR3. Germline V gene sequence: CDR1 MDHEN, CDR2 SYDVKM. Assay used: immunoSEQ multiplex PCR; TCRdb lists only in-frame clones, some missing. The top ten clones hold around 0.025% of a sample with under 150,000 clones, approximately 96% of them seen once. General study findings and limits: Reports from related research described highly overlapping thymic repertoires among unrelated individuals. Apparent bias marked the V and J gene usage of thymic and blood repertoires.

As for this clone: Its antigen is not identified.

Corrective heart surgery yielded the resections from which the thymus tissue came. Donors were healthy Finnish babies undergoing corrective operations for congenital heart defects. Sequencing was performed on thymus tissue. The V gene is TRBV28, the J gene TRBJ1-5; TRBD1 is a possible D gene (5 bases). The sequence was collected from a boy in the first two years of life with a congenital heart defect but otherwise immunologically healthy. CDR3 residues: CASSRNRIGQPQHF. DNA of the CDR3: TGTGCCAGCAGCCGTAACAGGATTGGTCAGCCCCAGCATTTT.